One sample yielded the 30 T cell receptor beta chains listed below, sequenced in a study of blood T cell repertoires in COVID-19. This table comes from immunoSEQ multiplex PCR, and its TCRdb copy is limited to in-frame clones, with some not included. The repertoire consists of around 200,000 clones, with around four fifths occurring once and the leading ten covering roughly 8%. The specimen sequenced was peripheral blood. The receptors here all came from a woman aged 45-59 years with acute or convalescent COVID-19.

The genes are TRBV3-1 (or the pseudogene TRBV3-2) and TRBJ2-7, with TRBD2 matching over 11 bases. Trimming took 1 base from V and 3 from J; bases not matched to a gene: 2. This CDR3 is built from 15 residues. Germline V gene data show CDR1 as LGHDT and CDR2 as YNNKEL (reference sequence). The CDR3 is CASSQGLAGHYEQYF. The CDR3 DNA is TGTGCCAGCAGCCAAGGACTAGCGGGGCACTACGAGCAGTACTTC.

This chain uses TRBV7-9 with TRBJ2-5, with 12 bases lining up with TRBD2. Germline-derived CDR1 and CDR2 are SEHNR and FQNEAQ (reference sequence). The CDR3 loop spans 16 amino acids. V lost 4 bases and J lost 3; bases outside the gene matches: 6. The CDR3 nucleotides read TGTGCCAGCAGCTCAAGACTAGCGGGAGCCGAAGAGACCCAGTACTTC. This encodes CASSSRLAGAEETQYF.

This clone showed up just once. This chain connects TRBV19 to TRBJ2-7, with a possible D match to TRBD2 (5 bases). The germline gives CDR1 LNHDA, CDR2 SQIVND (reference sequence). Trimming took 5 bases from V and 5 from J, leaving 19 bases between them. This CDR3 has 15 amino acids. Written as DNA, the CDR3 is TGTGCCAGTAGTCTCAGGACTTCCCCCAGAGACGAGCAGTACTTC. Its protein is CASSLRTSPRDEQYF.

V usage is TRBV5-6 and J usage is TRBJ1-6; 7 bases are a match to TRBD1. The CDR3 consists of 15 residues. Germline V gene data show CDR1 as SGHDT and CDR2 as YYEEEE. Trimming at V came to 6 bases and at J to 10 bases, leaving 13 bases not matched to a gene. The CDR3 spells CASTLRGTARSPLHF. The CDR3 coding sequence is TGTGCCAGCACCCTACGAGGGACAGCTCGGTCACCCCTCCACTTT.

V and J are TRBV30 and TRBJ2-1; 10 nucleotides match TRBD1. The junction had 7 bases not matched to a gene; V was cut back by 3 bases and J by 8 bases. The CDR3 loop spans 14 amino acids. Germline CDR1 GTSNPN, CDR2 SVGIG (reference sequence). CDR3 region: CAWRRQGAVDEQFF. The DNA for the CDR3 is TGTGCCTGGAGGCGACAGGGGGCTGTCGATGAGCAGTTCTTC.

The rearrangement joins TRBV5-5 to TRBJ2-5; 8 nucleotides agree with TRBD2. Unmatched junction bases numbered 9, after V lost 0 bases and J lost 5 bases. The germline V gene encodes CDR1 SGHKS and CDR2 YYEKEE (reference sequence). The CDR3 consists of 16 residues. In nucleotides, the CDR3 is TGTGCCAGCAGCTTGGTCCCGACGGGAGGGCCGGAGACCCAGTACTTC. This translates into CASSLVPTGGPETQYF.

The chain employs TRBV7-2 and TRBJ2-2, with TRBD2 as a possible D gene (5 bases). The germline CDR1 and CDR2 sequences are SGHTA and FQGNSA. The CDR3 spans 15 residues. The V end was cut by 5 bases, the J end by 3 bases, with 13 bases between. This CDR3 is CASSPSWGDTGELFF. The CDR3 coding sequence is TGTGCCAGCAGCCCCTCCTGGGGAGACACCGGGGAGCTGTTTTTT.

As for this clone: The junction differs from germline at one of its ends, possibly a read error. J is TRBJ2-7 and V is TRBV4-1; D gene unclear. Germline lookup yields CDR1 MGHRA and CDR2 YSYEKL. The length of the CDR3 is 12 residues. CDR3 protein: CASSQDDQVLDF. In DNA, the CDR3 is TGCGCCAGCAGCCAAGATGATCAGGTCTTAGACTTC.

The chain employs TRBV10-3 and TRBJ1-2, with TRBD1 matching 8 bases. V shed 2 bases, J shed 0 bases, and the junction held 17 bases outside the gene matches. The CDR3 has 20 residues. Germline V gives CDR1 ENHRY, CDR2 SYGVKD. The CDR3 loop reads CAISETIGQGKRASNYGYTF. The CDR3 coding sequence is TGTGCCATCAGTGAGACTATTGGACAGGGTAAAAGGGCTTCTAACTATGGCTACACCTTC.

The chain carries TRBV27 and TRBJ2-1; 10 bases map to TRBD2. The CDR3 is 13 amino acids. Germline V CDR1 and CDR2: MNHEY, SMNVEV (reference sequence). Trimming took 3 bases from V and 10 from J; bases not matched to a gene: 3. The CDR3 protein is CASSFGTSAEQFF. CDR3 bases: TGTGCCAGCAGTTTCGGGACTAGCGCCGAGCAGTTCTTC.

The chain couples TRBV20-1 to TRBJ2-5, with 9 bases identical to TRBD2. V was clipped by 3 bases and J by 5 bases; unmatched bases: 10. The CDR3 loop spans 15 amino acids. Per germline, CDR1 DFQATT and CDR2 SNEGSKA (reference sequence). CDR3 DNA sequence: TGCAGTGCTAGTAGCGGGAGTGACGGCGGGGAGACCCAGTACTTC. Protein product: CSASSGSDGGETQYF.

The CDR3 is CASSLDRFGPQHF. The CDR3, as DNA: TGTGCCAGCAGCTTAGACAGGTTTGGGCCCCAGCATTTT. This chain connects TRBV11-2 to TRBJ1-5; D uncertain. The CDR3 has 13 residues. The germline CDR1 and CDR2 sequences are SGHAT and FQNNGV. V lost 0 bases, J lost 9 bases, and 9 bases lay in between.

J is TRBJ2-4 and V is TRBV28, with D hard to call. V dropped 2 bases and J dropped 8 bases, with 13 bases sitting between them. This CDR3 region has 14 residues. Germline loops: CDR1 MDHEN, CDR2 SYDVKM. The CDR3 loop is CASSLRRLGDIQYF. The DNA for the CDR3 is TGTGCCAGCAGTTTACGACGGCTAGGTGACATTCAGTACTTC.

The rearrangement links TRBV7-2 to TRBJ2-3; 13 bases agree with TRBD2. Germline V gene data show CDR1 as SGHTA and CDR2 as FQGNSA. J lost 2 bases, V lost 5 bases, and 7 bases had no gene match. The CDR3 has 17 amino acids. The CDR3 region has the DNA TGTGCCAGCAGCCCCCGACTAGCGGGGGGACCCACAGATACGCAGTATTTT. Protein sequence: CASSPRLAGGPTDTQYF.

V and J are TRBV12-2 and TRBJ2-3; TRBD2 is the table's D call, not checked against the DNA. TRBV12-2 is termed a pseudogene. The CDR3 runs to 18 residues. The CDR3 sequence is CASRLTASGPPSTDTQYF. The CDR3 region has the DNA TGTGCAAGTCGCTTAACAGCTAGCGGTCCCCCTAGCACAGATACGCAGTATTTT.

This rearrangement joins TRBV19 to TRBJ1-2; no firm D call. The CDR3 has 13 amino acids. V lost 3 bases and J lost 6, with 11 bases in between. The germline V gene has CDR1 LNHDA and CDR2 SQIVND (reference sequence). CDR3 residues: CASSILDWHGYTF. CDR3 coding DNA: TGTGCCAGTAGTATTTTGGACTGGCATGGCTACACCTTC.

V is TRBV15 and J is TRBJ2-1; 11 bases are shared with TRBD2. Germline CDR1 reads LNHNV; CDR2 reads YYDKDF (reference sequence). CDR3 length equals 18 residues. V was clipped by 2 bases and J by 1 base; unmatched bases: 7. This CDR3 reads CATSRPPGTSGSYNEQFF. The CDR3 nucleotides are TGTGCCACCAGCAGACCACCGGGGACTAGCGGTTCCTACAATGAGCAGTTCTTC.

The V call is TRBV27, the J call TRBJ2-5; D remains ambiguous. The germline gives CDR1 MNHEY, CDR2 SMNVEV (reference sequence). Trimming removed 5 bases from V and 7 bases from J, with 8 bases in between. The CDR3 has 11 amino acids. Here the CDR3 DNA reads TGTGCCAGCAGTCCGGGTCGGACCCAGTACTTC. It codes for CASSPGRTQYF.

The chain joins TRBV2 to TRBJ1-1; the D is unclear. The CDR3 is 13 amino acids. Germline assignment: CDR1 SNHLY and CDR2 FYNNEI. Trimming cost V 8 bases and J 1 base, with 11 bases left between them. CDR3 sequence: CASRYRENTEAFF. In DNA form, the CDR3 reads TGTGCCAGCCGATACCGGGAGAACACTGAAGCTTTCTTT.

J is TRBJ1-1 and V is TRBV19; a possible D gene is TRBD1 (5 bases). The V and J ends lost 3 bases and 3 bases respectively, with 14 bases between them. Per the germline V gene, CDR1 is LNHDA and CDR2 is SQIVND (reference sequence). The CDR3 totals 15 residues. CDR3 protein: CASSMESGGYTEAFF. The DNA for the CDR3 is TGTGCCAGTAGTATGGAAAGCGGGGGGTACACTGAAGCTTTCTTT.

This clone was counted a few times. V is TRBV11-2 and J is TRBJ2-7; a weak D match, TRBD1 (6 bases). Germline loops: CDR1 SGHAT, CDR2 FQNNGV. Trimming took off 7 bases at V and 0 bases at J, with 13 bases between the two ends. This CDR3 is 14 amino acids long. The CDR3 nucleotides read TGTGCCAGCAAAACCGGGACACTCTCCTACGAGCAGTACTTC. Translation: CASKTGTLSYEQYF.

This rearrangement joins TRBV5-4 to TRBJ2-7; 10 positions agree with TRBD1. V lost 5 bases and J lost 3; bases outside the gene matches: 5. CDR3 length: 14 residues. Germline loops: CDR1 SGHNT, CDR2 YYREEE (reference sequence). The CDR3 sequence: CASSPRDRGYEQYF. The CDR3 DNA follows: TGTGCCAGCAGTCCCCGGGACAGGGGCTACGAGCAGTACTTC.

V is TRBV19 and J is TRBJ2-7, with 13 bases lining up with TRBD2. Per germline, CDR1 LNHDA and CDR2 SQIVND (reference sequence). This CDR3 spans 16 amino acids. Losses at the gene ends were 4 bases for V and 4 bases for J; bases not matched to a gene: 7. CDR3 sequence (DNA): TGTGCCAGTAGTACCCGGACTAGCGGGAGTGTATACGAGCAGTACTTC. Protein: CASSTRTSGSVYEQYF.

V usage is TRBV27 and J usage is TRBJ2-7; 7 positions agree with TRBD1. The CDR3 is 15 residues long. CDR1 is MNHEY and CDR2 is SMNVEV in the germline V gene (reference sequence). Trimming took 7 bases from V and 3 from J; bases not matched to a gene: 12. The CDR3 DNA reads TGTGCCAGCACCCTTACCCGGGACAGATACTACGAGCAGTACTTC. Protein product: CASTLTRDRYYEQYF.

CDR3 bases: TGTGCCAGCATGGGGCAGGATCTACAGCCCCAGCATTTT. Translated: CASMGQDLQPQHF. The chain employs TRBV28 and TRBJ1-5; tentatively, D is TRBD1 (5 bases). Per germline, CDR1 MDHEN and CDR2 SYDVKM. The length of the CDR3 is 13 residues. V lost 7 bases and J lost 7, with 14 bases in between.

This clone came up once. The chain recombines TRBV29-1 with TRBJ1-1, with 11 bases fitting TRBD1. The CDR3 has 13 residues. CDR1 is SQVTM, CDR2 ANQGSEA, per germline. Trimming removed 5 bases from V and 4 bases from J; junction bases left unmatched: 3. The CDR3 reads CSVRGTGGTEAFF. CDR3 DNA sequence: TGCAGCGTTAGGGGGACAGGGGGCACTGAAGCTTTCTTT.

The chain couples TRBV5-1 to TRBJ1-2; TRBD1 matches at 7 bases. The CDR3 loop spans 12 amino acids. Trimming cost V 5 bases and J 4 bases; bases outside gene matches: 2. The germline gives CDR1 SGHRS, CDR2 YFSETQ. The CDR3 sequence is CASSPGGYGYTF. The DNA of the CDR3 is TGCGCCAGCAGTCCAGGGGGCTATGGCTACACCTTC. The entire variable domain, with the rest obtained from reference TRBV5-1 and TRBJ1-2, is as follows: KAGVTQTPRYLIKTRGQQVTLSCSPISGHRSVSWYQQTPGQGLQFLFEYFSETQRNKGNFPGRFSGRQFSNSRSEMNVSTLELGDSALYLCASSPGGYGYTFGSGTRLTVV.

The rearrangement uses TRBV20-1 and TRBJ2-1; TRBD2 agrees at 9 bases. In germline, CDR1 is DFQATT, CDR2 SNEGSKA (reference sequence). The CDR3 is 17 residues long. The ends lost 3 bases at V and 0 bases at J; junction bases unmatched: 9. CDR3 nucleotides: TGCAGTGCTAGTCTTTGGCTAGCGGGGCGCTCCTACAATGAGCAGTTCTTC. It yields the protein CSASLWLAGRSYNEQFF.

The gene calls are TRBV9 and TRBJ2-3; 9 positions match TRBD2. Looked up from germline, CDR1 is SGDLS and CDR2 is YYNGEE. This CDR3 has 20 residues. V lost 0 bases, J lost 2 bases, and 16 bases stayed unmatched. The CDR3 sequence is CASSVASAGGQVWVTDTQYF. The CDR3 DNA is TGTGCCAGCAGCGTAGCCTCGGCGGGAGGGCAGGTATGGGTCACAGATACGCAGTATTTT.

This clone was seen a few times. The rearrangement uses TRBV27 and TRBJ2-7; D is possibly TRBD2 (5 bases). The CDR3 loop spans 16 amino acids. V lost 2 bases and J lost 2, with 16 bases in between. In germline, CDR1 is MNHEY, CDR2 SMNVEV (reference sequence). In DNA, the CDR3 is TGTGCCAGCAGTTTAAAGTCGGGATTAGGAGCCTACGAGCAGTACTTC. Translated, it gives CASSLKSGLGAYEQYF.